This T cell receptor beta chain derives from a study of control samples from healthy donors and cancer patients. The CDR3 runs to 15 residues. V lost 0 bases and J lost 1, with 10 bases in between. Germline CDR1 and CDR2: SGHKS and YYEKEE (reference sequence). Sequenced by immunoSEQ multiplex PCR; TCRdb stores in-frame clones only, minus some. Of roughly 64,000 clones listed, about nine tenths are singletons. V is TRBV5-5 and J is TRBJ1-1; possibly TRBD1 for D (5 bases). The receptor comes from a woman in her forties or fifties with colorectal cancer. Sequenced: PBMCs. CDR3 sequence: CASSLVWQGNTEAFF. CDR3 sequence (DNA): TGTGCCAGCAGCTTGGTATGGCAGGGGAACACTGAAGCTTTCTTT.